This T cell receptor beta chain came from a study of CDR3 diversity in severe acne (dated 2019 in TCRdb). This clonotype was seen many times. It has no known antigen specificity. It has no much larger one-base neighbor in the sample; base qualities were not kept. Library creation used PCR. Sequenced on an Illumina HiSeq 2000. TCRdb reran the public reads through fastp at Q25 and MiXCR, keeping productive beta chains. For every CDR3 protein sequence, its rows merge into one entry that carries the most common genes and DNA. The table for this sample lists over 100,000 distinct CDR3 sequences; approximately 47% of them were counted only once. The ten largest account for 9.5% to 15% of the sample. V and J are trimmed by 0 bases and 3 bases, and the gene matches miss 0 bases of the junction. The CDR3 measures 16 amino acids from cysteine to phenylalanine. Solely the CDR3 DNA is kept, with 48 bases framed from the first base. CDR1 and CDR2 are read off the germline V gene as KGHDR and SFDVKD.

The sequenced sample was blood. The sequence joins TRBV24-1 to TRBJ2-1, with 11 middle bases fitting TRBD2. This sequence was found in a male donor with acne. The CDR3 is CATSDLGLAGYNEQFF. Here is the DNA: TGTGCCACCAGTGATTTGGGACTAGCGGGCTACAATGAGCAGTTCTTC.